One sample yielded the 10 T cell receptor beta chains listed below, sequenced in a study of cytomegalovirus exposure and HLA in healthy donors. Sequencing used immunoSEQ multiplex PCR; TCRdb keeps in-frame clones, though not all of them. The table lists approximately 300,000 clones, around 90% of them singletons. Specimen: PBMCs. These receptor sequences come from a woman aged 25 to 39 in good health and CMV-seropositive.

A single count supports this clone. V gene TRBV9 combines with J gene TRBJ2-7; a weak D match, TRBD1 (6 bases). Germline CDR1 reads SGDLS; CDR2 reads YYNGEE. This CDR3 spans 14 amino acids. The V and J ends lost 1 base and 2 bases respectively, with 10 bases between them. The CDR3 sequence is CASSVSGDAYEQYF. In nucleotides, the CDR3 is TGTGCCAGCAGCGTATCAGGGGATGCCTACGAGCAGTACTTC.

This chain links TRBV29-1 with TRBJ1-5, with D possibly matching TRBD1 (6 bases). The V end was cut by 5 bases, the J end by 2 bases, with 13 bases between. Germline CDR1 is SQVTM and CDR2 is ANQGSEA. This CDR3 is built from 14 residues. The CDR3 bases are TGCAGCGTTTTAGGGGGGTCCGGCAATCAGCCCCAGCATTTT. Translated, it gives CSVLGGSGNQPQHF.

The chain uses TRBV5-4 and TRBJ2-7; 8 bases line up with TRBD1. This CDR3 contains 14 residues. Germline assignment: CDR1 SGHNT and CDR2 YYREEE (reference sequence). V was pared by 4 bases and J by 2 bases, with 5 bases of the junction left unmatched. The CDR3 loop is CASSRPDRAYEQYF. The CDR3 DNA sequence: TGTGCCAGCAGCCGTCCGGACAGGGCCTACGAGCAGTACTTC.

The chain couples TRBV5-1 to TRBJ2-7, with TRBD2 as a possible D gene (6 bases). V was pared by 7 bases and J by 4 bases, with 15 bases between. Germline-derived CDR1 and CDR2 are SGHRS and YFSETQ. CDR3 length: 13 amino acids. In DNA, the CDR3 is TGCGCCAGCCGTGGAGGGGTATCGTACGAGCAGTACTTC. Protein product: CASRGGVSYEQYF.

This sequence joins TRBV27 and TRBJ2-3; D is possibly TRBD1 (6 bases). The CDR3 loop spans 16 amino acids. From germline, CDR1 is MNHEY and CDR2 SMNVEV (reference sequence). V dropped 3 bases and J dropped 1 base, with 14 bases sitting between them. The CDR3: CASSLWGPGGTDTQYF. CDR3 DNA sequence: TGTGCCAGCAGTTTGTGGGGGCCAGGAGGCACAGATACGCAGTATTTT.

Written as DNA, the CDR3 is TGTGCCAGCAGCTTGGCTTACAGGGGGAAGACCTACGAGCAGTACTTC. The encoded protein is CASSLAYRGKTYEQYF. V is TRBV5-6 and J is TRBJ2-7, with TRBD1 matching 8 bases. The germline CDR1 and CDR2 sequences are SGHDT and YYEEEE. This CDR3 is 16 amino acids long. With 0 bases clipped from V and 2 bases from J, the junction kept 7 bases outside the gene matches.

This chain joins TRBV27 and TRBJ1-1, with D possibly matching TRBD1 (5 bases). Trimming pared 5 bases from V and 5 bases from J, leaving 12 bases between. The germline V gene encodes CDR1 MNHEY and CDR2 SMNVEV (reference sequence). The CDR3 runs 13 residues. CDR3 sequence reads: CASSREGRTEAFF. The CDR3 coding sequence is TGTGCCAGCAGTAGGGAGGGGCGGACTGAAGCTTTCTTT.

This clone was seen a single time. V usage is TRBV5-4 and J usage is TRBJ2-1; possibly TRBD1 for D (5 bases). This CDR3 is built from 15 residues. In germline, CDR1 is SGHNT, CDR2 YYREEE (reference sequence). The V end was cut by 2 bases, the J end by 2 bases, with 11 bases between. The CDR3: CASSFVGRAYNEQFF. DNA for the CDR3: TGTGCCAGCAGCTTTGTTGGCAGGGCCTACAATGAGCAGTTCTTC.

The chain joins TRBV28 to TRBJ2-2; 9 bases map to TRBD2. The trim removed 6 bases at V and 4 bases at J, leaving 3 bases unmatched. Per germline, CDR1 MDHEN and CDR2 SYDVKM. The CDR3 runs 14 residues. In DNA form, the CDR3 reads TGTGCCAGCAGGGAGCGGGAGGTCACCGGGGAGCTGTTTTTT. This gives the protein CASREREVTGELFF. The whole variable domain, remainder taken from reference TRBV28 and TRBJ2-2, is DVKVTQSSRYLVKRTGEKVFLECVQDMDHENMFWYRQDPGLGLRLIYFSYDVKMKEKGDIPEGYSVSREKKERFSLILESASTNQTSMYLCASREREVTGELFFGEGSRLTVL.

The chain couples TRBV15 to TRBJ1-2, with 12 nucleotides matching TRBD1. The V gene end was trimmed by 5 bases and the J gene end by 0 bases; junction bases not matched to a gene: 1. CDR1 and CDR2 from the germline V gene are LNHNV and YYDKDF (reference sequence). This CDR3 region has 15 residues. The CDR3 DNA reads TGTGCCACCAGCCGGGACAGGGGGCCTAACTATGGCTACACCTTC. Translated: CATSRDRGPNYGYTF.